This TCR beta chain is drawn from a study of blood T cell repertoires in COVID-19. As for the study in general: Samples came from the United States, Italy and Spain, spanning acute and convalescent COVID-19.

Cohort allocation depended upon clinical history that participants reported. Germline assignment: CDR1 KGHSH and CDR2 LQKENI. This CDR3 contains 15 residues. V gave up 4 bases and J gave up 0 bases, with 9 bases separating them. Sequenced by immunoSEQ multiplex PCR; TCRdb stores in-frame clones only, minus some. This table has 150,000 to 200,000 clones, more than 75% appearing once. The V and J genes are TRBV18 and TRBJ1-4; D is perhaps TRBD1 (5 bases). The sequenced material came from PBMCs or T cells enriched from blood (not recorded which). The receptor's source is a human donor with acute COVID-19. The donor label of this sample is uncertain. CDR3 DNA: TGTGCCAGCTCACGACAGCCGCCAACTAATGAAAAACTGTTTTTT. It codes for CASSRQPPTNEKLFF.